This T cell receptor beta chain was sequenced in a study of radiotherapy plus CTLA-4 blockade in lung cancer. This CDR3 spans 14 amino acids. Germline CDR1 and CDR2: SGHTA and FQGTGA. V was shortened by 5 bases and J by 7 bases, with 17 bases between the two germline ends. Libraries were prepared by immunoSEQ multiplex PCR; TCRdb keeps only in-frame clonotypes and omits some of them. In the table there are approximately 67,000 clones, roughly four fifths of which are singletons. Sequenced here: peripheral blood, sampled from a patient treated with radiotherapy plus ipilimumab. This sequence was found in a human donor with non-small cell lung cancer who had a partial response to radiotherapy plus ipilimumab. The rearrangement uses TRBV7-3 and TRBJ1-2, with D possibly being TRBD1 (6 bases). Written as DNA, the CDR3 is TGTGCCAGCAGCGAACAGGGTCCGCTAACTGGCTACACCTTC. Translated: CASSEQGPLTGYTF.